This TCR beta chain originates from a study of graft-versus-host responses after intestinal transplantation. Turning to the study itself: Each transplant was multivisceral, liver-intestinal, or isolated intestinal.

Sorting of proliferating CFSE-low CD3+CD4+ and CD3+CD8+ responders took place after the reaction. This table comes from immunoSEQ multiplex PCR, and its TCRdb copy is limited to in-frame clones, with some not included. The table has 20,000 or so clones, approximately 45% seen once; the top ten hold roughly 0.94%. Study-wide results and limits: Early post-transplant falls in HvG clones accompanied the peak levels of circulating GvH clones.

The length of the CDR3 is 13 residues. Germline loops: CDR1 SGHVS, CDR2 FNYEAQ. Trimming took off 0 bases at V and 3 bases at J, with 5 bases between the two ends. This clone came up a few times. The source material was alloreactive CD4+ T cells from a mixed lymphocyte reaction culture, sampled before intestinal transplant. Sample subset: CFSE-low proliferating T cells sorted from approximately 6-day pre-transplant mixed lymphocyte reaction (GvH or HvG direction). This sequence was found in a human patient who received an intestinal transplant. This chain connects TRBV7-6 to TRBJ2-5; D gene uncertain. The CDR3 loop reads CASSLALKETQYF. CDR3 bases: TGTGCCAGCAGCTTAGCCCTAAAAGAGACCCAGTACTTC.